The rows below give T cell receptor beta chains drawn from one sample of a study of Ad26.COV2.S vaccination and SARS-CoV-2 variants. Clones were sequenced by immunoSEQ multiplex PCR, and TCRdb holds only the in-frame ones, with some missing. Of hundreds of thousands of clones detected, about nine tenths appear once; the ten largest clones hold roughly 6%. This specimen was peripheral blood, taken in a trial of Ad26.COV2.S vaccine versus placebo. All receptors come from a person between 18 and 59 years old who received the Ad26.COV2.S COVID-19 vaccine or a placebo. Each CDR3 is given with its conserved first and last residue. Fields, in order: D gene, J gene, V gene, clone size, CDR3 length, CDR3 DNA, CDR3 protein. A D gene is named only where the DNA matches it firmly. Where a row states a size, it is once, few, many or the class of an expanded clone; other rows omit it.

. TRBJ2-7 TRBV6-5 . 13 TGTGCCAGCAGTTATGGGCATACCTACGAGCAGTACTTC CASSYGHTYEQYF
. TRBJ1-1 TRBV30 once 12 TGTGCCTGGGGCCTAGTGCGCACTGAAGCTTTCTTT CAWGLVRTEAFF
. TRBJ2-6 TRBV28 . 17 TGTGCCAGCAGTTCCCGGACTCCTGAGTCTGGGGCCAACGTCCTGACTTTC CASSSRTPESGANVLTF
TRBD1 TRBJ2-5 TRBV19 . 15 TGTGCCAGTAGCCCCGGGACAGGGAGGGGAGAGACCCAGTACTTC CASSPGTGRGETQYF
. TRBJ2-2 TRBV11-2 . 10 TGTGCCAGCAGCTTAGAGGAGCTGTTTTTT CASSLEELFF
. TRBJ2-7 TRBV7-9 . 11 TGTGCCAGCAGCCGAGACTACGAGCAGTACTTC CASSRDYEQYF
. TRBJ2-7 TRBV3-1/TRBV3-2 . 13 TGTGCCAGCAGCCTCCCAGGGAGCTACGAGCAGTACTTC CASSLPGSYEQYF
TRBD1 TRBJ1-5 TRBV18 . 15 TGTGCCAGCTCACCACCGGGACAGGTCAATCAGCCCCAGCATTTT CASSPPGQVNQPQHF
. TRBJ1-6 TRBV20-1 . 11 TGCAGTGCTAACGACAATTCACCCCTCCACTTT CSANDNSPLHF
TRBD1 TRBJ1-2 TRBV18 . 16 TGTGCCAGCTCACCAAAGGGACAGGGATTGAGCTATGGCTACACCTTC CASSPKGQGLSYGYTF
. TRBJ1-5 TRBV7-2 . 14 TGTGCCAGCAGCTTAGGGGGTATCAATCAGCCCCAGCATTTT CASSLGGINQPQHF
. TRBJ1-6 TRBV11-2 . 13 TGTGCCAGCAGCAGACAGAAAGATTCACCCCTCCACTTT CASSRQKDSPLHF
. TRBJ2-1 TRBV19 . 14 TGTGCCAGTACTTCGACAGGTCACTACAATGAGCAGTTCTTC CASTSTGHYNEQFF
TRBD1 TRBJ2-5 TRBV19 once 12 TGTGCCAGTAGTTGGACAGGGGAGAACCAGTACTTC CASSWTGENQYF
. TRBJ2-7 TRBV18 . 16 TGTGCCAGCTCACCAGCTGAGGGGGGCCTCGGGGGCGAGCAGTACTTC CASSPAEGGLGGEQYF
TRBD1 TRBJ2-7 TRBV7-9 . 14 TGTGCCAGCAGCTCCCTTACAGGGGGCTACGAGCAGTACTTC CASSSLTGGYEQYF
TRBD1 TRBJ2-1 TRBV15 . 17 TGTGCCACCAGCAGGCAGCGGATTGGACAGGGTCTCAATGAGCAGTTCTTC CATSRQRIGQGLNEQFF
. TRBJ2-1 TRBV3-1/TRBV3-2 . 11 TGTGCCAGCAGCCTTCTAAATGAGCAGTTCTTC CASSLLNEQFF
. TRBJ1-2 TRBV5-5 . 16 TGTGCCAGCAGCTTGGTGTCTACACCGCCTAACTATGGCTACACCTTC CASSLVSTPPNYGYTF
TRBD1 TRBJ1-2 TRBV11-2 . 16 TGTGCCAGCAGCTTCGATGCAGGGGGCCACGGCTATGGCTACACCTTC CASSFDAGGHGYGYTF
. TRBJ2-6 TRBV4-3 . 17 TGCGCCAGCAGCCAAGATTGGGGGTTGGTCGGGGCCAACGTCCTGACTTTC CASSQDWGLVGANVLTF
. TRBJ2-1 TRBV12-3/TRBV12-4 . 13 TGTGCCAGCAGCCCTTCTCGTGGAAATGAGCAGTTCTTC CASSPSRGNEQFF
. TRBJ1-1 TRBV19 . 16 TGTGCCAGTAGTATAGATCAGAGGAGCTTGAACACTGAAGCTTTCTTT CASSIDQRSLNTEAFF
. TRBJ2-5 TRBV5-1 . 13 TGCGCCAGCAAGGAGGCAGAGAAGGGGACCCAGTACTTC CASKEAEKGTQYF
TRBD1 TRBJ2-5 TRBV10-1 . 16 TGCGCCAGCAGTGTAGGGTGGACAGGGGACCAAGAGACCCAGTACTTC CASSVGWTGDQETQYF
TRBD1 TRBJ2-7 TRBV11-2 . 14 TGTGCCAGCAGCCCCGGGACAGGGTACTACGAGCAGTACTTC CASSPGTGYYEQYF
. TRBJ1-5 TRBV6-2/TRBV6-3 . 15 TGTGCCAGCAGTACCCAGGGGAATAGCAATCAGCCCCAGCATTTT CASSTQGNSNQPQHF
. TRBJ1-5 TRBV4-1 . 16 TGCGCCAGCAGCCAAGAAGAAGGTGCCTTCAGCCAGCCCCAGCATTTT CASSQEEGAFSQPQHF
. TRBJ1-1 TRBV6-2/TRBV6-3 . 12 TGTGCCAGCAGCCCGTCTAACACTGAAGCTTTCTTT CASSPSNTEAFF
. TRBJ2-1 TRBV5-5 . 14 TGTGCCAGCAGCTCGGGAGTTAACTACAATGAGCAGTTCTTC CASSSGVNYNEQFF
. TRBJ1-3 TRBV14 . 12 TGTGCCAGCAGCCGGGCTGGAAACACCATATATTTT CASSRAGNTIYF
. TRBJ2-2 TRBV3-1/TRBV3-2 . 13 TGTGCCAGCAAAGACCAGTTCACCGGGGAGCTGTTTTTT CASKDQFTGELFF